Sequencing of this T cell receptor beta chain was carried out in a study of blood T cells in healthy people across ages. Primed by a sample-barcoded 5' primer and a J-beta primer mix, a second PCR proceeded for about 7 to 12 cycles. TCRdb redid the calling of the 5' RACE reads with MiXCR, one entry per CDR3 protein. The sample yields roughly 1.5 million distinct CDR3 sequences, 35% to 45% seen once. CDR1 and CDR2 from the germline V gene are SEHNR and FQNEAQ (reference sequence). Trimming removed 2 bases at V and 4 bases at J, with 14 bases between. This CDR3 is built from 15 residues. Sequencing input: blood. The clonotype comes from a woman younger than 35 in good health. V and J are TRBV7-9 and TRBJ1-2; D uncertain. Here the CDR3 DNA reads TGTGCCAGCAGCTTATCCCGATCGGAGGGCTATGGCTACACCTTC. Translating it yields CASSLSRSEGYGYTF.